The rows below give T cell receptor beta chains drawn from one sample of a study of blood T cell repertoires in COVID-19. TCRdb keeps only in-frame clones here, not all; method: immunoSEQ multiplex PCR. The top ten clones hold 4.1% of a sample with around 250,000 clones, roughly 90% of them seen once. Input material: PBMCs or T cells enriched from blood (not recorded which). These receptors were collected from a woman in her twenties or thirties who had recovered from COVID-19. Each CDR3 is given with its conserved first and last residue. A D gene is named only where the DNA matches it firmly. Clone size is stated in some rows and not others, as once, few, many or a class when expanded.

TRBJ2-7,TRBV30,NA,TRBD1,CASRRDRRAPYEQYF,TGTGCCTCGAGACGGGACAGACGAGCTCCCTACGAGCAGTACTTC
TRBJ1-2,TRBV3-1/TRBV3-2,once,TRBD1,CASSPGGGYTF,TGTGCCAGCAGCCCAGGGGGCGGCTACACCTTC
TRBJ1-2,TRBV28,NA,NA,CASSQDSGYTF,TGTGCCAGCAGCCAGGACTCTGGCTACACCTTC
TRBJ2-5,TRBV12-3/TRBV12-4,once,NA,CASSFVRQETQYF,TGTGCCAGCAGTTTCGTGAGACAAGAGACCCAGTACTTC
TRBJ1-6,TRBV5-4,NA,TRBD1,CASSVPGQGNSPLHF,TGTGCCAGCAGCGTCCCGGGACAGGGTAATTCACCCCTCCACTTT
TRBJ2-7,TRBV12-3/TRBV12-4,NA,NA,CASSFAGYEQYF,TGTGCCAGCAGTTTTGCAGGCTACGAGCAGTACTTC
TRBJ2-1,TRBV4-2,few,NA,CASSQEVRVGSYNEQFF,TGTGCCAGCAGCCAAGAGGTGCGGGTGGGCTCCTACAATGAGCAGTTCTTC
TRBJ1-5,TRBV21-1,NA,NA,CASSKWTGRRLDQPQHF,TGTGCCAGCAGCAAGTGGACAGGTCGAAGGTTAGATCAGCCCCAGCATTTT
TRBJ1-1,TRBV7-9,NA,TRBD1,CASSPWDRGDTEAFF,TGTGCCAGCAGCCCGTGGGACAGGGGGGACACTGAAGCTTTCTTT
TRBJ2-5,TRBV7-9,NA,NA,CASSLGSGGSAGQGETQYF,TGTGCCAGCAGCTTAGGTAGCGGGGGATCGGCCGGACAGGGAGAGACCCAGTACTTC
TRBJ1-2,TRBV19,NA,NA,CASSISRGDGYTF,TGTGCCAGTAGTATTAGCCGGGGAGATGGCTACACCTTC
TRBJ2-1,TRBV5-6,NA,NA,CASSLVARNEQFF,TGTGCCAGCAGCTTGGTTGCCCGGAATGAGCAGTTCTTC
TRBJ1-3,TRBV7-8,NA,NA,CASSLEARGATIYF,TGTGCCAGCAGCTTAGAGGCCAGGGGAGCCACCATATATTTT
TRBJ2-1,TRBV30,few,TRBD2,CAWSVLAGYVGVYNEQFF,TGTGCCTGGAGTGTTTTAGCGGGATATGTGGGGGTTTACAATGAGCAGTTCTTC
TRBJ2-7,TRBV6-6,NA,TRBD1,CASSYSDRGGSYEQYF,TGTGCCAGCAGTTATTCGGACAGGGGCGGGTCCTACGAGCAGTACTTC
TRBJ1-2,TRBV6-5,once,NA,CASAQFYGYTF,TGTGCCAGCGCACAGTTCTATGGCTACACCTTC
TRBJ2-7,TRBV6-5,NA,TRBD2,CASSYEAGASYEQYF,TGTGCCAGCAGTTACGAGGCGGGAGCGTCCTACGAGCAGTACTTC
TRBJ1-1,TRBV18,NA,TRBD1,CASSPGTGDTEAFF,TGTGCCAGCTCACCGGGGACAGGAGACACTGAAGCTTTCTTT
TRBJ1-4,TRBV27,NA,NA,CASSSYTDNEKLFF,TGTGCCAGCAGTTCTTACACAGATAATGAAAAACTGTTTTTT
TRBJ1-3,TRBV7-2,NA,NA,CASSGQSGTGRNTIYF,TGTGCCAGCAGCGGACAAAGCGGGACGGGAAGGAACACCATATATTTT
TRBJ1-1,TRBV2,NA,NA,CASSEARRISEAFF,TGTGCCAGCAGTGAAGCGCGGAGGATTTCTGAAGCTTTCTTT
TRBJ1-1,TRBV9,NA,NA,CASSVDPNMNTEAFF,TGTGCCAGCAGCGTAGACCCAAACATGAACACTGAAGCTTTCTTT
TRBJ1-1,TRBV9,NA,TRBD1,CASSPTEGTGGLNTEAFF,TGTGCCAGCAGCCCCACAGAGGGGACAGGGGGATTGAACACTGAAGCTTTCTTT
TRBJ1-1,TRBV5-4,NA,TRBD1,CASSRDRGPWDTEAFF,TGTGCCAGCAGCCGGGACAGGGGACCTTGGGACACTGAAGCTTTCTTT
TRBJ2-5,TRBV6-2/TRBV6-3,NA,NA,CASSIHGNQGETQYF,TGTGCCAGCAGCATACACGGAAACCAGGGGGAGACCCAGTACTTC
TRBJ2-7,TRBV30,NA,TRBD1,CAWSVDRGLEQYF,TGTGCCTGGAGTGTTGACAGGGGGCTCGAGCAGTACTTC
TRBJ2-1,TRBV7-8,few,NA,CASSLGIGGGDEQFF,TGTGCCAGCAGCTTAGGAATCGGCGGAGGGGATGAGCAGTTCTTC
TRBJ2-3,TRBV21-1,NA,NA,CVSPCRSLGHRGLTDTQYF,TGTGTCAGCCCGTGTCGATCCCTTGGGCACAGGGGCCTCACAGATACGCAGTATTTT
TRBJ1-5,TRBV9,NA,NA,CASSAGTEDQPQHF,TGTGCCAGCAGCGCCGGGACTGAAGATCAGCCCCAGCATTTT
TRBJ2-5,TRBV7-9,NA,TRBD1,CASSLRQGARETQYF,TGTGCCAGCAGCTTACGACAGGGGGCGAGGGAGACCCAGTACTTC
TRBJ2-1,TRBV5-4,NA,TRBD2,CASTLELSGSSSEQFF,TGTGCCAGCACCCTTGAACTGAGCGGGAGTTCTAGTGAGCAGTTCTTC
TRBJ1-1,TRBV4-3,NA,NA,CASSQISSGTFDYFTEAFF,TGCGCCAGCAGCCAAATTAGTTCCGGGACATTCGATTACTTCACTGAAGCTTTCTTT
TRBJ2-2,TRBV2,NA,TRBD2,CASSEKARGRPNTGELFF,TGTGCCAGCAGTGAGAAAGCCCGCGGGAGGCCGAACACCGGGGAGCTGTTTTTT
TRBJ1-2,TRBV18,NA,TRBD1,CASSPGSGTGNGYTF,TGTGCCAGCTCACCCGGCTCCGGGACAGGGAATGGCTACACCTTC
TRBJ2-2,TRBV28,NA,NA,CASTLAGNTGELFF,TGTGCCAGCACCCTGGCGGGGAACACCGGGGAGCTGTTTTTT
TRBJ2-5,TRBV18,NA,NA,CASSPTGIASVGETQYF,TGTGCCAGCTCACCAACAGGGATTGCGAGTGTCGGAGAGACCCAGTACTTC
TRBJ1-1,TRBV28,NA,TRBD1,CASSLHTDRGRQAFF,TGTGCCAGCAGTTTACACACTGACAGGGGGCGGCAAGCTTTCTTT